One TCR beta chain is described in this entry. The CDR3 is made up of 14 amino acids. The ends were cut back, 3 bases at V and 4 bases at J, with 12 bases in the middle. Germline assignment: CDR1 LNHDA and CDR2 SQIVND (reference sequence). This sample was included in a study of control samples from healthy donors and cancer patients. Sequencing was performed with immunoSEQ multiplex PCR; in TCRdb, only in-frame clones are kept and a portion is missing. This table has 40,000 to 60,000 clones, 75% to 90% appearing once. This chain connects TRBV19 to TRBJ1-2, with D possibly TRBD1 on 5 matching bases. Specimen: PBMCs. The TCR was taken from a man aged 60 to 69 with head and neck cancer. CDR3 residues: CASSMGRASYGYTF. In DNA form, the CDR3 reads TGTGCCAGTAGTATGGGCAGGGCTTCCTATGGCTACACCTTC.